What follows is one T cell receptor beta chain and its context. Its antigen is unknown. Time point of the sample: after dendritic cell vaccination, including at tumor progression/relapse. Selection required adequate fresh-frozen tumor tissue plus more than two years' survival data. CDR3 length equals 14 residues. V was clipped by 6 bases and J by 1 base, with 10 bases between them. CDR1 and CDR2 from the germline V gene are PRHDT and FYEKMQ (reference sequence). The table came from immunoSEQ multiplex PCR; TCRdb's copy has only in-frame clones and leaves some out. The sample has approximately 46,000 clones; 89% are singletons. The sample belongs to a study of glioma-infiltrating T cells after dendritic cell vaccination. Overall study findings and caveats: TCR clonality showed no direct relationship with survival.

The sequencing here drew on blood, taken after dendritic cell vaccination. The sequence was collected from a human donor with glioblastoma. This chain uses TRBV13 with TRBJ1-5; D is undetermined. The CDR3 reads CASSSRESNQPQHF. CDR3 DNA sequence: TGTGCCAGCAGTTCCCGGGAGAGCAATCAGCCCCAGCATTTT. Complete variable domain (other parts from reference TRBV13 and TRBJ1-5): AAGVIQSPRHLIKEKRETATLKCYPIPRHDTVYWYQQGPGQDPQFLISFYEKMQSDKGSIPDRFSAQQFSDYHSELNMSSLELGDSALYFCASSSRESNQPQHFGDGTRLSIL.